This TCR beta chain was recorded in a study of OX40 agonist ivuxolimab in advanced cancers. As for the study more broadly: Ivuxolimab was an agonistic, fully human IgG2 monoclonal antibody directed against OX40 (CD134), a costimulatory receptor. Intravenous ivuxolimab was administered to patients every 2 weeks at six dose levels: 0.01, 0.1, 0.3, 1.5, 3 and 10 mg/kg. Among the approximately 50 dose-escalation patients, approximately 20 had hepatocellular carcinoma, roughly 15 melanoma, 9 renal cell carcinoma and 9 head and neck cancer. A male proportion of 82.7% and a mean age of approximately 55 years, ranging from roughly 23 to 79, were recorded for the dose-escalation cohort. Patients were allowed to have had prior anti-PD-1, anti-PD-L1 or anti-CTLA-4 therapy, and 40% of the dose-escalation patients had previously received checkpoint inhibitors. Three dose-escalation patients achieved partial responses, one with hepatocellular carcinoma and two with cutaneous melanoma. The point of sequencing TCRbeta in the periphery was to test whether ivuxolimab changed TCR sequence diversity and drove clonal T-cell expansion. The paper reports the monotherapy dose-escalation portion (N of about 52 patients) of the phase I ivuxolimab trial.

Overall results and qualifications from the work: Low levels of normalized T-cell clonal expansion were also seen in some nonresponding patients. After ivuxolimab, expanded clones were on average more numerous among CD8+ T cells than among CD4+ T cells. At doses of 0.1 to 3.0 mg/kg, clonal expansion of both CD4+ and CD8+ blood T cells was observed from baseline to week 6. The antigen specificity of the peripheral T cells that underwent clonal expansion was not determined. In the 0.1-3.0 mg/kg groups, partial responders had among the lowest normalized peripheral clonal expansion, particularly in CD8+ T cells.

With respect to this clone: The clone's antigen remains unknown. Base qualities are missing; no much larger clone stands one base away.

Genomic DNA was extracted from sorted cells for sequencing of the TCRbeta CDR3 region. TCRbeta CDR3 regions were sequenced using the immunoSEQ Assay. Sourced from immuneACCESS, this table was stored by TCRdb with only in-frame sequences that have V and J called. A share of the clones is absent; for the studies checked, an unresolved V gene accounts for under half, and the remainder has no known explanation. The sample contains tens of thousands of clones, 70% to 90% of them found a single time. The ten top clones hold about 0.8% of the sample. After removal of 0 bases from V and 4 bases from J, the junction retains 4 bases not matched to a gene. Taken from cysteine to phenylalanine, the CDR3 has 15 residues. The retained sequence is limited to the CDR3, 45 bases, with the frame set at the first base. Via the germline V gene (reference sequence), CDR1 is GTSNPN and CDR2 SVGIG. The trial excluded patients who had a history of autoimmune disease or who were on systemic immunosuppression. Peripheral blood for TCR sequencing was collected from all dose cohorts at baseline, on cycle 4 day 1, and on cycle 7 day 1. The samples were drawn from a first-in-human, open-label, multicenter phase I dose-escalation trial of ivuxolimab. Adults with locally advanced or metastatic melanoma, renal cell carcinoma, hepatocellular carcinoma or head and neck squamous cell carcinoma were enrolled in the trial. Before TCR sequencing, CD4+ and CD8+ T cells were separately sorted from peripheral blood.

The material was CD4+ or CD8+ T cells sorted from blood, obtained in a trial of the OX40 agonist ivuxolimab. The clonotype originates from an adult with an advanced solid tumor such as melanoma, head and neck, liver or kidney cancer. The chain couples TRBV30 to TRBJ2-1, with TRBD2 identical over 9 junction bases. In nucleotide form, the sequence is TGTGCCTGGAGTGTTGCGGGGGGGCTTTACAATGAGCAGTTCTTC. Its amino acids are CAWSVAGGLYNEQFF.